This TCR beta chain was captured in a study of shared clonotypes between healthy human individuals. Sequenced by immunoSEQ multiplex PCR; TCRdb stores in-frame clones only, minus some. This sample has 2 million to 3 million clones, with under 95% found just once. Looked up from germline, CDR1 is SGHKS and CDR2 is YYEKEE (reference sequence). The CDR3 consists of 18 residues. V was shortened by 1 base and J by 2 bases, with 18 bases between the two germline ends. The clonotype was recovered from a man between 18 and 35 years old in good health. Some clones in this sample may be carry-over from other donors' samples. The V gene is TRBV5-5, the J gene TRBJ1-4, with D unclear. The specimen was naive CD4+ T cells from PBMCs. Subset denoted: CD45RA+ positively selected. CDR3 sequence reads: CASSLSDPLRATNEKLFF. The CDR3 DNA reads as TGTGCCAGCAGCTTGTCAGACCCACTGAGGGCCACTAATGAAAAACTGTTTTTT.